A selection of T cell receptor beta chains follows, all from one sample in a study of T cells in Graves' hyperthyroidism and ophthalmopathy. TCRdb re-called the multiplex PCR reads with MiXCR, one entry per CDR3 protein. This table has 600,000 to 650,000 distinct CDR3 sequences, around 15% appearing once. The specimen was blood. The receptors were gathered from a woman in her twenties or thirties with Graves' hyperthyroidism. Both conserved end residues are part of each CDR3. Fields, in order: J gene, D gene, clone size, V gene, CDR3 protein, CDR3 DNA. D genes are given only for firm matches. Some rows mark clone size as missing; the rest say once, few, many or name a class of expanded clone.

TRBJ1-1,TRBD1,many,TRBV6-1,CASSPVQGYTEAFF,TGTGCCAGCAGTCCAGTACAGGGGTACACTGAAGCTTTCTTT
TRBJ1-6,NA,many,TRBV9,CASSPTADNSPLHF,TGTGCCAGCAGCCCGACAGCGGATAATTCACCCCTCCACTTT
TRBJ2-7,NA,few,TRBV27,CASKERTSYEQYF,TGTGCCAGCAAAGAGAGGACCTCCTACGAGCAGTACTTC
TRBJ2-7,NA,NA,TRBV6-1,CASPPGYRVSEQYF,TGTGCCAGTCCCCCCGGGTACAGGGTCAGCGAGCAGTACTTC
TRBJ1-2,NA,many,TRBV30,CAWSVFEELGGYTF,TGTGCCTGGAGTGTATTTGAGGAATTGGGGGGCTACACCTTC
TRBJ1-1,TRBD1,many,TRBV28,CASSLIGGQDTEAFF,TGTGCCAGCAGTTTAATTGGGGGACAGGACACTGAAGCTTTCTTT
TRBJ2-7,TRBD1,many,TRBV10-3,CAIKMTGYEQYF,TGTGCCATCAAAATGACAGGGTACGAGCAGTACTTC
TRBJ1-2,NA,many,TRBV12-3/TRBV12-4,CASSLWVDYGYTF,TGTGCCAGCAGTTTGTGGGTGGACTATGGCTACACCTTC
TRBJ2-7,NA,NA,TRBV18,CASSPVTRLFSYEQYF,TGTGCCAGCTCACCCGTTACAAGACTCTTTTCCTACGAGCAGTACTTC
TRBJ2-7,NA,NA,TRBV20-1,CSAIKAGTGSGRGQYF,TGCAGTGCTATAAAAGCGGGGACAGGATCCGGGAGGGGGCAGTACTTC
TRBJ1-1,NA,NA,TRBV30,CAWSVGGATEAFF,TGTGCCTGGAGTGTTGGGGGCGCGACTGAAGCTTTCTTT
TRBJ1-5,NA,few,TRBV28,CASRGALSNQPQHF,TGTGCCAGCAGGGGGGCACTTAGCAATCAGCCCCAGCATTTT
TRBJ2-7,TRBD1,many,TRBV5-1,CASSSGQVSYEQYF,TGCGCCAGCAGCTCCGGACAGGTCTCCTACGAGCAGTACTTC
TRBJ2-1,NA,NA,TRBV12-3/TRBV12-4,CASRKSGVRDEQFF,TGTGCCAGCAGGAAATCAGGGGTTCGGGATGAGCAGTTCTTC
TRBJ2-7,NA,NA,TRBV28,CASSLAGLYEQYF,TGTGCCAGCAGTTTAGCGGGGCTCTACGAGCAGTACTTC
TRBJ1-5,NA,many,TRBV5-6,CASSLARGRDQPQHF,TGTGCCAGCAGCTTGGCGAGGGGTCGCGATCAGCCCCAGCATTTT
TRBJ2-2,NA,many,TRBV12-3/TRBV12-4,CASSLGYGVGELFF,TGTGCCAGCAGTTTAGGGTACGGGGTCGGGGAGCTGTTTTTT